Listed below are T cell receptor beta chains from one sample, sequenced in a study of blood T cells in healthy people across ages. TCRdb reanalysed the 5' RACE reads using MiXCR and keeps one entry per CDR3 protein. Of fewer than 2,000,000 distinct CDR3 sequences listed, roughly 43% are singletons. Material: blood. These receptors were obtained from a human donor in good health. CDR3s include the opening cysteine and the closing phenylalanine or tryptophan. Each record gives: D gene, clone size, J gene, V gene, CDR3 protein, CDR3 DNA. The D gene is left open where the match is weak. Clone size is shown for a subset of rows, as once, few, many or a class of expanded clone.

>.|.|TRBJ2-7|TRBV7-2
CAGSASSYEQYF
TGTGCCGGCAGCGCGAGCTCCTACGAGCAGTACTTC
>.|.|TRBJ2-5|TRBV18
CASSQQGVETQYF
TGTGCCAGCTCACAACAGGGTGTCGAGACCCAGTACTTC
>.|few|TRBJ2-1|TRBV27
CASSLSSGTTIWEQFF
TGTGCCAGCAGTTTATCCTCCGGGACCACAATTTGGGAGCAGTTCTTC
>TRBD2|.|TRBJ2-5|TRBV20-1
CSARDLTSGTRETQYF
TGCAGTGCTAGAGATCTAACTAGCGGCACCAGGGAGACCCAGTACTTC
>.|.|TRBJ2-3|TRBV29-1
CSVRGGTDTQYF
TGCAGCGTCCGCGGGGGCACAGATACGCAGTATTTT
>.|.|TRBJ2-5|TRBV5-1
CASSPKGTLNQGTQYF
TGCGCCAGCAGCCCAAAGGGGACCCTTAACCAGGGGACCCAGTACTTC
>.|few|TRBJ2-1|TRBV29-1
CSVEDPTSSYNEQFF
TGCAGCGTTGAAGATCCGACTAGCTCCTACAATGAGCAGTTCTTC
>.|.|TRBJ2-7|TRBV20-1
CSASYQAQEVHEQYF
TGCAGTGCTAGTTACCAAGCCCAAGAGGTCCACGAGCAGTACTTC
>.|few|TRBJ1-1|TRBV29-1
CSVVHLLTGTEAFF
TGCAGCGTTGTCCACCTCTTGACGGGCACTGAAGCTTTCTTT
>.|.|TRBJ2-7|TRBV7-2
CASSPLVSGSYEQYF
TGTGCCAGCAGCCCGTTGGTTAGCGGAAGCTACGAGCAGTACTTC
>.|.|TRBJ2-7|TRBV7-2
CASSSQSILSYEQYF
TGTGCCAGCAGCTCGCAAAGCATCCTCTCCTACGAGCAGTACTTC
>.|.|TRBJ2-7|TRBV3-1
CASSPLSSTDYEQYF
TGTGCCAGCAGCCCACTGTCCTCGACAGATTACGAGCAGTACTTC
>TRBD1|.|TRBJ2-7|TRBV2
CASYSTGGATYEQYF
TGTGCCAGCTATTCGACAGGGGGCGCGACCTACGAGCAGTACTTC
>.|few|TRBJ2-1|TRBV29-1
CSVEISEVWFF
TGCAGCGTTGAAATTTCAGAGGTGTGGTTCTTC
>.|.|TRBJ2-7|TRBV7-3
CASSFSGESPYEQYF
TGTGCCAGCAGCTTTTCGGGGGAATCCCCCTACGAGCAGTACTTC
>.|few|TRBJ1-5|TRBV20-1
CSARVGRDQPQHF
TGCAGTGCTAGAGTTGGCAGGGATCAGCCCCAGCATTTT
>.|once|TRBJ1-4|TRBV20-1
CSALGLGEKLFF
TGCAGTGCCCTGGGACTGGGTGAAAAACTGTTTTTT
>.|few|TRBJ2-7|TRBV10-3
CAISESSGERLGSYEQYF
TGTGCCATCAGTGAGTCATCTGGGGAAAGATTGGGATCCTACGAGCAGTACTTC
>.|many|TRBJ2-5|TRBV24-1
CATSDQRTVQYF
TGTGCCACCAGTGACCAGCGGACAGTCCAGTACTTC
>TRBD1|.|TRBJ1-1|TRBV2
CASRNRGDATEAFF
TGTGCCAGCAGGAACAGGGGTGATGCGACTGAAGCTTTCTTT
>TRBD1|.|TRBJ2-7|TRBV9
CASTQGQGGYEQYF
TGTGCCAGCACCCAAGGACAGGGGGGTTACGAGCAGTACTTC
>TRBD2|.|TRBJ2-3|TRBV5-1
CTSSRTSGVQDTQYF
TGCACCAGCAGCCGGACTAGCGGGGTTCAAGATACGCAGTATTTT
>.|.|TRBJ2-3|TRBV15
CATSIWQYF
TGTGCCACCAGTATTTGGCAGTATTTT
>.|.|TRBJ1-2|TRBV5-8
CASSTGGPQDYGYTF
TGTGCCAGCAGTACGGGGGGGCCCCAGGACTATGGCTACACCTTC
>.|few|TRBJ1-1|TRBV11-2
CASSLDGSPNTEAFF
TGTGCCAGCAGCTTAGACGGCAGCCCGAACACTGAAGCTTTCTTT
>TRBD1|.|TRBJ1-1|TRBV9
CASSAHRGRNTEAFF
TGTGCCAGCAGCGCGCACAGGGGGCGGAACACTGAAGCTTTCTTT
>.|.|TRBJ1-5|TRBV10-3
CAISEGQSNQPQHF
TGTGCCATCAGTGAGGGGCAAAGCAATCAGCCCCAGCATTTT
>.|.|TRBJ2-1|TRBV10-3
CAISDSPITTNEQFF
TGTGCCATCAGTGACTCTCCCATCACGACCAATGAGCAGTTCTTC
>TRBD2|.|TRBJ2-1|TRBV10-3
CAIRDPLSRGGLYNEQFF
TGTGCCATCAGGGACCCTCTGAGTCGGGGGGGCCTATACAATGAGCAGTTCTTC
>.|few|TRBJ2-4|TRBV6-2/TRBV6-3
CASRPNIYGQYF
TGTGCCAGCAGACCCAACATCTACGGGCAGTACTTC
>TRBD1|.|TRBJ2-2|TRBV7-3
CASSEGSGTGVNTGELLF
TGTGCCAGCAGCGAAGGGTCCGGGACAGGGGTTAACACCGGGGAGCTGTTGTTT
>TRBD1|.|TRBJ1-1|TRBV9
CASSSPKRGQGGTEAFF
TGTGCCAGCAGCTCCCCAAAAAGGGGACAGGGGGGCACTGAAGCTTTCTTT
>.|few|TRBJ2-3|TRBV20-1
CSARDRQHTQYF
TGCAGTGCTAGGGATCGACAACATACGCAGTATTTT
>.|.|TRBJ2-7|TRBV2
CASSVGAPGEQYF
TGTGCCAGCAGTGTAGGGGCCCCTGGCGAGCAGTACTTC
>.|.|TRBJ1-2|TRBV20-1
CSARDPWIPYGYTF
TGCAGTGCTAGAGACCCTTGGATCCCCTATGGCTACACCTTC
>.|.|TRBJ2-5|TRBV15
CATSEGLQETQYF
TGTGCCACCAGCGAGGGGCTCCAAGAGACCCAGTACTTC
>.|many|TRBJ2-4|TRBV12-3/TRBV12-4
CASSLRLAKNIQYF
TGTGCCAGCAGCTTAAGACTAGCCAAAAACATTCAGTACTTC
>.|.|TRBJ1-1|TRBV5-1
CATSTGNTEAFF
TGCGCCACCTCAACAGGGAACACTGAAGCTTTCTTT
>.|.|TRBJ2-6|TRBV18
CASSPRVRQGANVLTF
TGTGCCAGCTCACCCAGGGTGCGGCAGGGGGCCAACGTCCTGACTTTC
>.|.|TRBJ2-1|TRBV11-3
CASSQGRGSDEQFF
TGTGCCAGCAGCCAGGGACGGGGGAGTGATGAGCAGTTCTTC
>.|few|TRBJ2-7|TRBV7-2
CASSLARQYYEQYF
TGTGCCAGCAGCTTAGCGAGACAGTACTACGAGCAGTACTTC
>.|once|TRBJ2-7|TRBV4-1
CASSQPRDKIYEQYF
TGCGCCAGCAGCCAACCACGGGACAAAATTTACGAGCAGTACTTC
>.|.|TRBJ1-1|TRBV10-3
CANAAGLGTEAFF
TGTGCCAACGCCGCGGGTCTAGGCACTGAAGCTTTCTTT
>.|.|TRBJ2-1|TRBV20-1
CSASEDRSRSYNEQFF
TGCAGTGCTTCCGAAGACAGGTCGCGCTCCTACAATGAGCAGTTCTTC
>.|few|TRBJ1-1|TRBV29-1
CSVSPNEVNTEAFF
TGCAGCGTCTCACCCAACGAAGTGAACACTGAAGCTTTCTTT
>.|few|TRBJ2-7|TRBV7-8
CASSLYGETYEQYF
TGTGCCAGCAGCTTATATGGGGAGACCTACGAGCAGTACTTC